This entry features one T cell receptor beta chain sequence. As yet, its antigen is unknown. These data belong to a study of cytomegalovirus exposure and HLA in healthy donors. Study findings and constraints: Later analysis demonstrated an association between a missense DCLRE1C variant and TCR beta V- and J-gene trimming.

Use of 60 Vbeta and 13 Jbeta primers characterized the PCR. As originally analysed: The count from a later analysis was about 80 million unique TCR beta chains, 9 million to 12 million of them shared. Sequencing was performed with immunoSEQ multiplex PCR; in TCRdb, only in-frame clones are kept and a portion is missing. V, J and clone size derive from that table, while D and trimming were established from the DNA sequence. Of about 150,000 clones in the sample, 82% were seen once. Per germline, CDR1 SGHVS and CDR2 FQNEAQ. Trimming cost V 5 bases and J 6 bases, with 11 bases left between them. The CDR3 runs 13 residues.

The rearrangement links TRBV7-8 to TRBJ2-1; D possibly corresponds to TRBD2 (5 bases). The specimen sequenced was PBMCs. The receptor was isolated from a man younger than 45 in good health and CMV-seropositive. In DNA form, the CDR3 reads TGTGCCAGCAGCATACTCGGAGGCAATGAGCAGTTCTTC. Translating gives CASSILGGNEQFF. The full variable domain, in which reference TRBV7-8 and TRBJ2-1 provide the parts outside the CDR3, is GAGVSQSPRYKVAKRGQDVALRCDPISGHVSLFWYQQALGQGPEFLTYFQNEAQLDKSGLPSDRFFAERPEGSVSTLKIQRTQQEDSAVYLCASSILGGNEQFFGPGTRLTVL.